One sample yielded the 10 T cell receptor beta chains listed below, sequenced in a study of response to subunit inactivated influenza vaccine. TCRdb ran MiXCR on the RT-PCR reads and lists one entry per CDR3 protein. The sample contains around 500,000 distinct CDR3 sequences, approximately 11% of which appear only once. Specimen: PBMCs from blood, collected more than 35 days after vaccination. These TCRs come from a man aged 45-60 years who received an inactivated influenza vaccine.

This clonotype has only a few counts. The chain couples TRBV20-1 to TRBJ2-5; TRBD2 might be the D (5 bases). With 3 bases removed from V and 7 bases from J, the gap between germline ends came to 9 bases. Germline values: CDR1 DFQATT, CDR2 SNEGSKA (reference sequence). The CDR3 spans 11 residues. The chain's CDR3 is CSASPGGTQYF. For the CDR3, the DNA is TGCAGTGCTAGCCCAGGAGGGACCCAGTACTTC.

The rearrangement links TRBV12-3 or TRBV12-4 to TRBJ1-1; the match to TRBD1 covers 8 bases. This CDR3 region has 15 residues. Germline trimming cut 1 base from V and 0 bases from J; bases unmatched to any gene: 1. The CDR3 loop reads CASSLEQGVNTEAFF. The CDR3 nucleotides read TGTGCCAGCAGTTTAGAACAGGGGGTGAACACTGAAGCTTTCTTT.

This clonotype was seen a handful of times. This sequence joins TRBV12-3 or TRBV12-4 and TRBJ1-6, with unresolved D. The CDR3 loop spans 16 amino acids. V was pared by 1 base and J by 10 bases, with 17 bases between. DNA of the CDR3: TGTGCCAGCAGTTTAGTGTGGGGAGGTGGTGGATCACCCCTCCACTTT. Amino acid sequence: CASSLVWGGGGSPLHF.

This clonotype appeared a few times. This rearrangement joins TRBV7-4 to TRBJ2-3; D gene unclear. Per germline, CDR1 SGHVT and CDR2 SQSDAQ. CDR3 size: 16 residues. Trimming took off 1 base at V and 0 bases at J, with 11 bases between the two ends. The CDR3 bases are TGTGCCAGCAGCTTAGAGGAGCCGGCTAGCACAGATACGCAGTATTTT. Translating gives CASSLEEPASTDTQYF.

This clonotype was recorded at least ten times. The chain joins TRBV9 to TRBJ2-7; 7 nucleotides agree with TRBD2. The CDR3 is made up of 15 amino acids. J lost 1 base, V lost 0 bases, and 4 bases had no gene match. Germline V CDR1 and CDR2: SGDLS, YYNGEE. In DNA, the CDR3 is TGTGCCAGCAGCGTAGAGGCTAGCGGATCCTACGAGCAGTACTTC. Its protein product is CASSVEASGSYEQYF.

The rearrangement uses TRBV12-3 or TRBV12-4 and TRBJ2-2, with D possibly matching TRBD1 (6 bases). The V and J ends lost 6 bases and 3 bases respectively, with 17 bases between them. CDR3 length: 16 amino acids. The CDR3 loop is CASRPRGQSYTGELFF. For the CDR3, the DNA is TGTGCCAGCAGACCCCGTGGACAGTCATACACCGGGGAGCTGTTTTTT.

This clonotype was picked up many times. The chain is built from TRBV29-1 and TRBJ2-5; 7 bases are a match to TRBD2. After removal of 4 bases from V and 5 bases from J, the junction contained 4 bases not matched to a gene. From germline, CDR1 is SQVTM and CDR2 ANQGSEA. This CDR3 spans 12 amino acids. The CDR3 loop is CSVAGLGETQYF. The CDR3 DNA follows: TGCAGCGTTGCTGGACTAGGGGAGACCCAGTACTTC.

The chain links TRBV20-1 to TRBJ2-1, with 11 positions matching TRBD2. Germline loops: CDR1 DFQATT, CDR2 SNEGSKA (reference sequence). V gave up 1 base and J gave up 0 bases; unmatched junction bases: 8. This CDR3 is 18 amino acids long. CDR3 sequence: CSARVLAGGLSSYNEQFF. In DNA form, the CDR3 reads TGCAGTGCTAGAGTTCTAGCGGGGGGACTAAGCTCCTACAATGAGCAGTTCTTC.

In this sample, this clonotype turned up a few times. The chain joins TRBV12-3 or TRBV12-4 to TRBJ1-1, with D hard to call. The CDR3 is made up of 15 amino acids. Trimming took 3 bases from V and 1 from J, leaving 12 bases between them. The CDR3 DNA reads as TGTGCCAGCAGTTTCAGTGTGCTGGCGAACACTGAAGCTTTCTTT. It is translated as CASSFSVLANTEAFF.

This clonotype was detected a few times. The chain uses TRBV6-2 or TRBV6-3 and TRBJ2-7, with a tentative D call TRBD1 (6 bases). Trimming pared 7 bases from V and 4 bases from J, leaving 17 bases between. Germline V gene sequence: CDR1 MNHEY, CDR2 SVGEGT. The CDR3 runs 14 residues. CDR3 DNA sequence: TGTGCCAGCATGACCGGGACACCGGCTTACGAGCAGTACTTC. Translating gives CASMTGTPAYEQYF.